This T cell receptor beta chain was recorded in a study of shared clonotypes between healthy human individuals. Deletions cut 5 bases from V and 13 bases from J, with 19 bases between. The CDR3 sequence is 13 residues long. Germline CDR1 reads SGHNT; CDR2 reads YYREEE (reference sequence). This clone has just a few counts. TCRdb's table, derived via immunoSEQ multiplex PCR, lists solely in-frame clones and lacks some. This table has 800,000 to 1,200,000 clones, about 84% appearing once. This receptor was obtained from a man aged 18 to 35 in good health. Some clones in this sample may be carry-over from other donors' samples. The chain joins TRBV5-4 to TRBJ2-1; D might be TRBD1 or TRBD2, each matching 6 bases. Source material: memory CD4+ T cells from PBMCs. Subset denoted: CD45RA-negative fraction. CDR3 DNA: TGTGCCAGCAGTACAGGGACTTCCCCTTTTCAGTTCTTC. It specifies CASSTGTSPFQFF.